These 10 T cell receptor beta chains were sequenced from one sample in a study of T cell repertoires in cytomegalovirus infection. TCRdb re-derived calls from the reads in MiXCR, one entry per CDR3 protein. In the table there are about 920,000 distinct CDR3 sequences, 31% of which are singletons. No cognate antigen is known for these TCRs. Sequenced here: cultured CD8+ T cells from PBMCs, sampled from culture after CMV antigen stimulation. The receptors come from a human donor in good health (CMV status not recorded). Some clones in this sample may be carry-over from other donors' samples.

As to this clonotype: This may arise from a read error, as a much more abundant clone is one base away. This chain uses TRBV6-5 with TRBJ1-1; a possible D gene is TRBD1 (5 bases). Germline V gene data show CDR1 as MNHEY and CDR2 as SVGAGI. V lost 0 bases and J 0 bases, leaving 8 bases between the germline ends. The CDR3 totals 15 residues. CDR3 loop: CASSYSGLMNTEAFF. DNA of the CDR3: TGTGCCAGCAGTTACTCGGGACTTATGAACACTGAAGCTTTCTTT.

The chain links TRBV6-1 to TRBJ2-1; D is perhaps TRBD1 (6 bases). Per germline, CDR1 MNHNS and CDR2 SASEGT. The CDR3 is 13 residues long. Between the trimmed V and J ends, which lost 5 bases and 4 bases, there was a span of 9 bases. The CDR3 region has the DNA TGTGCCAGCAGTTGGGACAATTACAATGAGCAGTTCTTC. Protein sequence: CASSWDNYNEQFF.

The chain combines TRBV4-1 with TRBJ1-6, with unresolved D. The length of the CDR3 is 13 residues. V lost 1 base, J lost 7 bases, and 5 bases lay in between. Looked up from germline, CDR1 is MGHRA and CDR2 is YSYEKL. The CDR3 loop is CASSQAANSPLHF. CDR3 bases: TGCGCCAGCAGCCAAGCCGCCAATTCACCCCTCCACTTT.

This clonotype was detected ten times or more. Germline and junction disagree at one end, which may indicate a read error. This chain links TRBV6-1 with TRBJ2-1; TRBD2 aligns across 9 bases. The CDR3 totals 14 residues. Germline CDR1 MNHNS, CDR2 SASEGT. CDR3 DNA: TGCGCCAGCAGTGAGTTAGCGGGGGCCAATGAGCAGTTCTTC. Residues: CASSELAGANEQFF.

V usage is TRBV7-9 and J usage is TRBJ2-7; D is unresolved. The length of the CDR3 is 12 residues. V lost 6 bases to trimming and J lost 4 bases, with 10 bases between them. In germline, CDR1 is SEHNR, CDR2 FQNEAQ (reference sequence). CDR3 DNA sequence: TGTGCCAGCAGGAACCCCGGGTACGAGCAGTACTTC. Protein: CASRNPGYEQYF.

A word on this clonotype: With a much larger clone just one base away, this may be a read error. The V gene is TRBV19, the J gene TRBJ1-4, with a weak D call TRBD1 (5 bases). Trimming left V 9 bases short and J 0 bases short, with 8 bases between. This CDR3 comprises 13 residues. Germline loops: CDR1 LNHDA, CDR2 SQIVND (reference sequence). In DNA, the CDR3 is TGTGCCAGCAGGGATGCAACTAATGAAAAACTGTTTTTT. Translated: CASRDATNEKLFF.

This clonotype has a count of ten or more. This chain joins TRBV12-3 or TRBV12-4 and TRBJ2-7; D is undetermined. Trimming removed 4 bases from V and 5 bases from J, with 12 bases in between. The CDR3 sequence is 13 residues long. The CDR3 sequence: CASSSGRVHEQYF. Written as DNA, the CDR3 is TGTGCCAGCAGTTCGGGCCGAGTCCACGAGCAGTACTTC.

A note on this clonotype: A much larger clone sits a single nucleotide away, making a read error possible. The chain carries TRBV7-9 and TRBJ2-7, with D possibly being TRBD2 (5 bases). With 5 bases removed from V and 5 bases from J, the gap between germline ends came to 10 bases. CDR1 SEHNR and CDR2 FQNEAQ come from the germline V gene (reference sequence). The CDR3 has 12 residues. The CDR3 here is CASSAGINEQYV. CDR3 DNA: TGTGCCAGCAGCGCCGGGATTAACGAGCAGTACGTC.

This clonotype was observed at least ten times. V and J are TRBV7-2 and TRBJ1-1; D is undetermined. Trimming took off 3 bases at V and 5 bases at J, with 16 bases between the two ends. CDR3 length: 15 residues. Looked up from germline, CDR1 is SGHTA and CDR2 is FQGNSA. CDR3 sequence: CASSFSTLPGTEAFF. The CDR3 DNA is TGTGCCAGCAGCTTTAGCACACTCCCGGGGACTGAAGCTTTCTTT.

The V call is TRBV20-1, the J call TRBJ2-1; D possibly corresponds to TRBD1 (5 bases). CDR3 length equals 13 residues. Germline V gene sequence: CDR1 DFQATT, CDR2 SNEGSKA (reference sequence). With 4 bases removed from V and 3 bases from J, the gap between germline ends came to 10 bases. DNA of the CDR3: TGCAGTGCTAACCGAGACAGCTACAATGAGCAGTTCTTC. Protein: CSANRDSYNEQFF.